The 24 T cell receptor beta chains below all came from one sample that was sequenced in a study of synovial regulatory T cells in juvenile arthritis. Using immunoSEQ multiplex PCR, the repertoire was profiled, and TCRdb retains in-frame clones only, with some absent. This sample's table has more than 7,500 clones. Sequenced input: Treg cells from blood. Stated subset: remaining (HLA-DR-negative) circulating blood Treg cells. The source of these receptors is a donor younger than 30 with juvenile idiopathic arthritis.

This chain uses TRBV7-9 with TRBJ1-4. Per germline, CDR1 SEHNR and CDR2 FQNEAQ (reference sequence). This CDR3 comprises 14 residues. This entry has no DNA. CDR3 region: CASSPRGREEKLFF.

Frequency places this clone as medium-sized. V gene TRBV6-1 combines with J gene TRBJ2-7; TCRdb's assignment of TRBD1 cannot be checked, as there is no DNA. The germline CDR1 and CDR2 sequences are MNHNS and SASEGT. The CDR3 is 14 amino acids. The coding DNA is unavailable. CDR3 sequence: CASLRDRGTYEQYF.

The rearrangement uses TRBV10-3 and TRBJ1-5. Per germline, CDR1 ENHRY and CDR2 SYGVKD. This CDR3 spans 15 amino acids. This entry has no DNA. The CDR3 sequence: CAISESRVGDQPQHF.

The chain recombines TRBV5-1 with TRBJ1-4. In germline, CDR1 is SGHRS, CDR2 YFSETQ. This CDR3 contains 14 residues. Only the protein is available. CDR3 sequence reads: CASSLAGRGEKLFF. Full variable domain (rest looked up from reference TRBV5-1 and TRBJ1-4): KAGVTQTPRYLIKTRGQQVTLSCSPISGHRSVSWYQQTPGQGLQFLFEYFSETQRNKGNFPGRFSGRQFSNSRSEMNVSTLELGDSALYLCASSLAGRGEKLFFGSGTQLSVL.

The J gene is TRBJ1-6, the V gene TRBV5-1. Germline-derived CDR1 and CDR2 are SGHRS and YFSETQ. This CDR3 is 14 amino acids long. No DNA sequence is on record. CDR3 in amino acids: CASSLGTRGSPLHF.

The gene calls are TRBV5-1 and TRBJ2-1; the TCRdb D gene call, TRBD2, has no DNA to confirm it. Germline lookup yields CDR1 SGHRS and CDR2 YFSETQ. There are 12 residues in the CDR3. No DNA accompanies this entry. The CDR3 sequence: CASSFLLNEQFF. The variable domain in full, with the rest retrieved from reference TRBV5-1 and TRBJ2-1, is KAGVTQTPRYLIKTRGQQVTLSCSPISGHRSVSWYQQTPGQGLQFLFEYFSETQRNKGNFPGRFSGRQFSNSRSEMNVSTLELGDSALYLCASSFLLNEQFFGPGTRLTVL.

V usage is TRBV2 and J usage is TRBJ2-7; TCRdb names TRBD1, which stays unverified in the absence of DNA. Germline V CDR1 and CDR2: SNHLY, FYNNEI. The CDR3 covers 12 residues. The record lacks a DNA sequence. The CDR3 spells CASGDRGYEQYF.

The chain carries TRBV6-6 and TRBJ1-1. The CDR3 is made up of 12 amino acids. Nucleotide data are not available. CDR1 MNHNY and CDR2 SVGAGI come from the germline V gene (reference sequence). CDR3 sequence reads: CASSYGGTEAFF.

The CDR3 sequence: CASSQVGRRGANVLTF. The chain is built from TRBV14 and TRBJ2-6; with no DNA, the TCRdb D assignment of TRBD1 cannot be verified. This CDR3 has 16 residues. No coding sequence is recorded. Germline lookup yields CDR1 SGHDN and CDR2 FVKESK.

The chain is built from TRBV5-1 and TRBJ2-6; TCRdb proposes TRBD1, but this gene call is untestable without DNA. Germline CDR1 SGHRS, CDR2 YFSETQ. CDR3 size: 18 residues. No DNA is listed. The CDR3 spells CASSILRDRGLGANVLTF.

The chain combines TRBV5-1 with TRBJ1-2; the TCRdb D gene call, TRBD1, has no DNA to confirm it. Per germline, CDR1 SGHRS and CDR2 YFSETQ. The CDR3 spans 13 residues. No DNA is recorded. CDR3 amino acids: CASSRDTPYGYTF. The variable domain in full, with the rest retrieved from reference TRBV5-1 and TRBJ1-2, is KAGVTQTPRYLIKTRGQQVTLSCSPISGHRSVSWYQQTPGQGLQFLFEYFSETQRNKGNFPGRFSGRQFSNSRSEMNVSTLELGDSALYLCASSRDTPYGYTFGSGTRLTVV.

This chain uses TRBV7-9 with TRBJ2-7. This CDR3 contains 14 residues. The record lacks a DNA sequence. The germline V gene encodes CDR1 SEHNR and CDR2 FQNEAQ (reference sequence). CDR3: CASGSRVGPYEQYF.

The J gene is TRBJ1-3, the V gene TRBV2; as DNA is missing, the TRBD1 call by TCRdb cannot be tested. CDR3 size: 14 residues. The entry carries no DNA sequence. Germline CDR1 reads SNHLY; CDR2 reads FYNNEI. CDR3 sequence: CASRVTGAGNTIYF.

The CDR3 sequence is CAVRLTGVEQYF. The chain links TRBV6-1 to TRBJ2-7; TCRdb picks TRBD1, but there is no DNA to check that call. This CDR3 has 12 amino acids. The coding DNA is unavailable. Germline loops: CDR1 MNHNS, CDR2 SASEGT.

The chain is built from TRBV5-4 and TRBJ1-2; the TRBD1 assignment by TCRdb is unverifiable without DNA. The CDR3 covers 13 residues. The record lacks a DNA sequence. The germline V gene has CDR1 SGHNT and CDR2 YYREEE (reference sequence). CDR3 sequence: CASSGQGLHGYTF.

The chain employs TRBV19 and TRBJ1-1; TCRdb lists TRBD1, though no DNA is available to test this call. Germline CDR1 and CDR2: LNHDA and SQIVND (reference sequence). CDR3 length: 14 residues. No DNA sequence was recorded. CDR3 sequence reads: CASSIGQMNTEAFF.

The V gene is TRBV7-6, the J gene TRBJ1-4. The CDR3 contains 16 residues. No nucleotide data were recorded. Germline V gives CDR1 SGHVS, CDR2 FNYEAQ. CDR3 residues: CASSRRGPATNEKLFF.

CDR3 amino acids: CASSIGGVGMDTQYF. The rearrangement joins TRBV19 to TRBJ2-3; TCRdb designates TRBD2, a call that cannot be tested without DNA. CDR1 is LNHDA, CDR2 SQIVND, per germline (reference sequence). The CDR3 runs 15 residues. No coding sequence is recorded.

The CDR3 reads CASTPGESYEQYF. This chain connects TRBV5-5 to TRBJ2-7; TCRdb calls TRBD2, which cannot be checked without DNA. In germline, CDR1 is SGHKS, CDR2 YYEKEE (reference sequence). The CDR3 loop spans 13 amino acids. The nucleotide record is missing.

V is TRBV5-8 and J is TRBJ2-7; TCRdb names TRBD1, which stays unverified in the absence of DNA. CDR3 length equals 15 residues. The protein alone is recorded here. Germline V gene data show CDR1 as SGHTS and CDR2 as YDEGEE. The CDR3 loop reads CASSARGRNSYEQYF. The full variable domain, in which reference TRBV5-8 and TRBJ2-7 provide the parts outside the CDR3, is EAGVTQSPTHLIKTRGQQATLRCSPISGHTSVYWYQQALGLGLQFLLWYDEGEERNRGNFPPRFSGRQFPNYSSELNVNALELEDSALYLCASSARGRNSYEQYFGPGTRLTVT.

The chain joins TRBV5-6 to TRBJ1-2. There are 12 residues in the CDR3. No nucleotide data were recorded. Germline V gene data show CDR1 as SGHDT and CDR2 as YYEEEE. The CDR3 sequence: CASSVDGYGYTF.

The chain carries TRBV19 and TRBJ1-2; TCRdb indicates TRBD1, and absent DNA this call remains unverified. Germline V gene lookup returns CDR1 LNHDA and CDR2 SQIVND (reference sequence). The CDR3 spans 14 residues. Only the protein sequence is given. The CDR3 spells CASSAPGQHYGYTF.

The chain joins TRBV2 to TRBJ2-4; TCRdb outputs TRBD1, but without DNA this stays unchecked. Germline values: CDR1 SNHLY, CDR2 FYNNEI. This CDR3 comprises 14 residues. This entry has no DNA. CDR3 sequence: CASREQGVENIQYF. Looking up the rest from reference TRBV2 and TRBJ2-4 gives the full variable domain: EPEVTQTPSHQVTQMGQEVILRCVPISNHLYFYWYRQILGQKVEFLVSFYNNEISEKSEIFDDQFSVERPDGSNFTLKIRSTKLEDSAMYFCASREQGVENIQYFGAGTRLSVL.

The chain combines TRBV18 with TRBJ1-2. The germline CDR1 and CDR2 sequences are KGHSH and LQKENI. The CDR3 sequence is 13 residues long. Only the protein sequence is given. The CDR3 loop is CASSVGASYGYTF.